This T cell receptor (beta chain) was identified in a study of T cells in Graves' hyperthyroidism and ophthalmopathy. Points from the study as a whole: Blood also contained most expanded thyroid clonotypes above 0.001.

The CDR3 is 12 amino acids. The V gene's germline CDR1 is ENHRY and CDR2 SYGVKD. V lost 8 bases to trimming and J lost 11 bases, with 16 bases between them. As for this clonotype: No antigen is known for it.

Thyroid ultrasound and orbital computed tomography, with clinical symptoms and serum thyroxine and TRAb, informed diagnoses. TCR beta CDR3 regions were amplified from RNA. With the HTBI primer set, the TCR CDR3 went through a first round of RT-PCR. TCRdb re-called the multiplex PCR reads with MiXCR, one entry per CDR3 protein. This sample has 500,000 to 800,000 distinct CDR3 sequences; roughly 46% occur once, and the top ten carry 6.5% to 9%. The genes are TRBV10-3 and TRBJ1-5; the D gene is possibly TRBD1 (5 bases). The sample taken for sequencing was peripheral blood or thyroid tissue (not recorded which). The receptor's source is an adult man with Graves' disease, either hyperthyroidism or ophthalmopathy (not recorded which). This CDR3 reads CAIGQVAGTQHF. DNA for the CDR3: TGTGCCATCGGACAAGTGGCAGGGACCCAGCATTTT.